This TCR beta chain was identified during a study of T-cell memory formation after mild COVID-19. Study results and caveats: CD4+ contracting clones were found mainly in CM and EM, and CD8+ ones in EMRA.

This clonotype ranks as medium-sized. Its antigen is currently unknown. Germline V gene data show CDR1 as SGHNT and CDR2 as YYREEE (reference sequence). J was trimmed by 3 bases and V by 5 bases; bases with no gene match: 8. The CDR3 length is 15 residues. TCRdb fed the 5' RACE reads into MiXCR, producing one record per CDR3 protein. In the table there are fewer than 250,000 distinct CDR3 sequences, around 17% of which are singletons. The sequence was collected from an adult woman who had mild COVID-19 (a few samples of this study predate the infection). Cell type and time point are not known. Sequencing used PBMCs or a T cell subset sorted from them (not recorded which). This chain joins TRBV5-4 and TRBJ2-1; 7 bases are shared with TRBD2. The CDR3, as DNA: TGTGCCAGCAGGCCTGGACTAGAGGTCTACAATGAGCAGTTCTTC. Its translation: CASRPGLEVYNEQFF. The full variable domain, in which reference TRBV5-4 and TRBJ2-1 provide the parts outside the CDR3, is ETGVTQSPTHLIKTRGQQVTLRCSSQSGHNTVSWYQQALGQGPQFIFQYYREEENGRGNFPPRFSGLQFPNYSSELNVNALELDDSALYLCASRPGLEVYNEQFFGPGTRLTVL.